This TCR beta chain was captured by sequencing in a study of shared T cell receptors in the human thymus. The protocol was immunoSEQ multiplex PCR, while the TCRdb copy is restricted to in-frame clones and leaves out a portion. The table has 500,000 to 750,000 clones, 88% seen once. Trimming pared 7 bases from V and 3 bases from J, leaving 19 bases between. The CDR3 is 15 residues long. Germline CDR1 MNHEY, CDR2 SMNVEV (reference sequence). These data were also reused for a study on human thymus T cells.

This TCR was sampled from a boy under two years old with a congenital heart defect. V usage is TRBV27 and J usage is TRBJ2-7; D gene ambiguous. The sample comprised thymocytes. As DNA, the CDR3 is TGTGCCAGCAAGTTTACGGTCGGTATTTACTACGAGCAGTACTTC. It is translated as CASKFTVGIYYEQYF.